What follows is one T cell receptor (beta chain) and its context. No antigen is known for it. The junction does not match germline at one end; this may be a read error. The CDR3 spans 13 residues. Germline V lookup: CDR1 MNHEY, CDR2 SVGEGT. This sample is part of a study of tumor and adjacent non-tumor tissue in lung cancer. Findings and limits, study-wide: Tumor tissue had significantly higher TCR diversity than normal lung.

The template was RNA from unsorted bulk tissue. The normal lung tissue was taken more than 3 cm from the tumor edge. The library came from three nested PCR rounds adapted from ARM-PCR protocols. Using its own MiXCR run on the multiplex PCR reads, TCRdb lists one record per CDR3 protein. The sample includes 90,000 to 100,000 distinct CDR3 sequences, 80% seen only once; the top ten take less than 40%. The chain carries TRBV6-2 or TRBV6-3 and TRBJ1-2; D not resolved. The sequencing sample was made of distant non-tumor lung tissue. The TCR was taken from a man in his 60s with small cell lung cancer. CDR3 sequence: CVSSPIGVAGYTF. The CDR3 bases are TGTGTCAGCAGCCCTATCGGGGTTGCCGGCTACACCTTC.